This T cell receptor (beta chain) is drawn from a study of cytomegalovirus exposure and HLA in healthy donors. Study outcomes and limitations: The majority of TCR sequences were rare, yet some public TCRs appeared in many donors.

The V end was cut by 4 bases, the J end by 7 bases, with 13 bases between. This CDR3 has 12 amino acids. Per the germline V gene, CDR1 is GTSNPN and CDR2 is SVGIG (reference sequence). This clone was seen only once. Its antigen is currently unknown. Data came from immunoSEQ multiplex PCR; TCRdb stores just in-frame clones and leaves some out. The top ten hold around 3.1% of the sample, which has more than 250,000 clones, around 91% seen once. This sequence originates from a woman aged 25 to 39 in good health and CMV-seronegative. V gene TRBV30 combines with J gene TRBJ1-1, with D possibly being TRBD1 (5 bases). Sequenced material: PBMCs. The DNA for the CDR3 is TGTGCCTGGACCGGAGGGGCTGGTGAAGCTTTCTTT. This encodes CAWTGGAGEAFF.